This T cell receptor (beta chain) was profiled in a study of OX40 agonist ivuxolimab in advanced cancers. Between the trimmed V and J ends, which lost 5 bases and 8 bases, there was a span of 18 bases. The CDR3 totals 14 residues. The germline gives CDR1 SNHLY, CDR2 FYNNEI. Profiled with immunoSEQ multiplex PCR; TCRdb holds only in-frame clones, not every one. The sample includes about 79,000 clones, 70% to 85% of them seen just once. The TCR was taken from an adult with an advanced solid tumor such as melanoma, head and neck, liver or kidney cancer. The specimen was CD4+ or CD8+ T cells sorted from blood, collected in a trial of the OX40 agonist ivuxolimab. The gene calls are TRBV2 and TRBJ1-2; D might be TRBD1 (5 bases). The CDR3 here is CASSTRLDSLGYTF. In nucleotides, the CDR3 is TGTGCCAGCAGTACAAGACTTGACAGTCTAGGCTACACCTTC. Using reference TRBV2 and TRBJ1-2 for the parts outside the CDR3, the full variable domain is EPEVTQTPSHQVTQMGQEVILRCVPISNHLYFYWYRQILGQKVEFLVSFYNNEISEKSEIFDDQFSVERPDGSNFTLKIRSTKLEDSAMYFCASSTRLDSLGYTFGSGTRLTVV.